Listed below are T cell receptor beta chains from one sample, sequenced in a study of blood T cell repertoires in COVID-19. Generated by immunoSEQ multiplex PCR, the TCRdb table keeps only in-frame clones and is missing some. Counted here are about 160,000 clones, approximately 84% occurring once; the ten biggest clones make up more than 7.5%. What was sequenced was peripheral blood. The receptors derive from a woman aged 55-69 years with COVID-19, enrolled during active disease. Both conserved end residues are part of each CDR3. The D gene is left open where the match is weak. Size tells how often a clone was seen (once, few, many) or the class of an expanded clone, and some rows leave it out.

CDR3: CASSQSGAGDTQYF
DNA: TGTGCCAGCAGCCAATCAGGGGCTGGTGATACGCAGTATTTT
D: NA
length: 14
J: TRBJ2-3
size: once
V: TRBV3-1/TRBV3-2

CDR3: CASSLRLGGDTQYF
DNA: TGTGCCAGCAGCTTACGACTAGGCGGAGATACGCAGTATTTT
D: NA
length: 14
J: TRBJ2-3
size: NA
V: TRBV7-8

CDR3: CASRDPGQANTEAFF
DNA: TGTGCCAGCCGAGACCCCGGACAGGCGAACACTGAAGCTTTCTTT
D: TRBD1
length: 15
J: TRBJ1-1
size: NA
V: TRBV6-5

CDR3: CASSLAGQGVGGYTF
DNA: TGTGCCAGCAGCTTGGCGGGACAGGGAGTAGGCGGCTACACCTTC
D: TRBD1
length: 15
J: TRBJ1-2
size: NA
V: TRBV7-8

CDR3: CASSLFVTGSGNEQFF
DNA: TGTGCCAGCAGCTTGTTCGTGACAGGGTCCGGCAATGAGCAGTTCTTC
D: TRBD1
length: 16
J: TRBJ2-1
size: NA
V: TRBV5-4

CDR3: CAWAQRTGSPLHF
DNA: TGTGCCTGGGCCCAGCGGACCGGCTCACCCCTCCACTTT
D: NA
length: 13
J: TRBJ1-6
size: NA
V: TRBV30

CDR3: CASSWGTDNQQYF
DNA: TGTGCCAGCAGTTGGGGGACTGATAACCAGCAGTACTTC
D: NA
length: 13
J: TRBJ2-7
size: NA
V: TRBV12-3/TRBV12-4

CDR3: CAIYSTGYSYGYTF
DNA: TGTGCCATATACTCAACAGGGTATAGCTATGGCTACACCTTC
D: NA
length: 14
J: TRBJ1-2
size: few
V: TRBV10-3

CDR3: CSVVDRSEAFF
DNA: TGCAGCGTTGTGGACAGGTCTGAAGCTTTCTTT
D: TRBD1
length: 11
J: TRBJ1-1
size: few
V: TRBV29-1

CDR3: CASSDHYEQYF
DNA: TGTGCCAGCAGTGATCATTACGAGCAGTACTTC
D: NA
length: 11
J: TRBJ2-7
size: NA
V: TRBV2

CDR3: CASSPPGLQSYEQYF
DNA: TGTGCCAGCAGCCCACCGGGACTCCAATCCTACGAGCAGTACTTC
D: NA
length: 15
J: TRBJ2-7
size: NA
V: TRBV5-6

CDR3: CASSESTLREQYF
DNA: TGCGCCAGCAGTGAGTCGACCTTGAGGGAGCAGTACTTC
D: NA
length: 13
J: TRBJ2-7
size: NA
V: TRBV10-1

CDR3: CASSLGGRAPEAFF
DNA: TGTGCCAGCAGCTTAGGGGGCAGGGCTCCTGAAGCTTTCTTT
D: TRBD1
length: 14
J: TRBJ1-1
size: NA
V: TRBV5-5

CDR3: CASSRDRVAQYF
DNA: TGTGCCAGCAGCCGGGACAGGGTGGCCCAGTACTTC
D: TRBD1
length: 12
J: TRBJ2-5
size: NA
V: TRBV2

CDR3: CASSSVTNQPQHF
DNA: TGTGCCAGTAGTTCAGTAACCAATCAGCCCCAGCATTTT
D: NA
length: 13
J: TRBJ1-5
size: NA
V: TRBV19

CDR3: CASSLLLAGGRLKGNEQFF
DNA: TGTGCCAGCAGCCTTCTTCTAGCGGGAGGGAGATTGAAGGGCAATGAGCAGTTCTTC
D: TRBD2
length: 19
J: TRBJ2-1
size: NA
V: TRBV7-9

CDR3: CASSFIGQGEDGYTF
DNA: TGTGCCAGCAGTTTTATCGGACAGGGGGAAGATGGCTACACCTTC
D: TRBD1
length: 15
J: TRBJ1-2
size: NA
V: TRBV6-5

CDR3: CASSLGGGESQYF
DNA: TGCGCCAGCAGCTTGGGAGGGGGCGAAAGTCAGTACTTC
D: TRBD1
length: 13
J: TRBJ2-5
size: NA
V: TRBV5-1

CDR3: CASSERGTGALNSPLHF
DNA: TGTGCCAGCAGTGAAAGGGGGACAGGGGCGCTTAATTCACCCCTCCACTTT
D: TRBD1
length: 17
J: TRBJ1-6
size: NA
V: TRBV6-1

CDR3: CATSTDINTEAFF
DNA: TGTGCCACCAGCACGGACATCAACACTGAAGCTTTCTTT
D: NA
length: 13
J: TRBJ1-1
size: NA
V: TRBV15

CDR3: CASSPRGFSGNTIYF
DNA: TGTGCCAGCAGCCCGAGAGGGTTCTCTGGAAACACCATATATTTT
D: NA
length: 15
J: TRBJ1-3
size: NA
V: TRBV7-8

CDR3: CASSQLDMGFRGRSGYTF
DNA: TGCGCCAGCAGCCAATTAGATATGGGGTTCAGGGGGAGAAGTGGCTACACCTTC
D: TRBD1
length: 18
J: TRBJ1-2
size: few
V: TRBV4-1

CDR3: CASSSRTSGSVNEQFF
DNA: TGTGCCAGTAGTTCCCGGACTAGCGGGAGTGTCAATGAGCAGTTCTTC
D: TRBD2
length: 16
J: TRBJ2-1
size: NA
V: TRBV19

CDR3: CASSDRGQDQPQHF
DNA: TGTGCCAGTAGCGACAGGGGGCAGGATCAGCCCCAGCATTTT
D: TRBD1
length: 14
J: TRBJ1-5
size: NA
V: TRBV19

CDR3: CASSLWTGVDEKLFF
DNA: TGTGCCAGCAGCTTATGGACAGGGGTGGATGAAAAACTGTTTTTT
D: TRBD1
length: 15
J: TRBJ1-4
size: NA
V: TRBV11-2

CDR3: CASSSLRGSYNEQFF
DNA: TGTGCCAGCAGCTCCCTCCGGGGTAGCTACAATGAGCAGTTCTTC
D: NA
length: 15
J: TRBJ2-1
size: few
V: TRBV3-1/TRBV3-2

CDR3: CASSQNSGEYNEQFF
DNA: TGTGCCAGCAGCCAGAATAGCGGGGAGTACAATGAGCAGTTCTTC
D: TRBD2
length: 15
J: TRBJ2-1
size: NA
V: TRBV4-2

CDR3: CASSLSSGGRETQYF
DNA: TGCGCCAGCAGCTTGTCTAGCGGGGGCCGAGAGACCCAGTACTTC
D: TRBD2
length: 15
J: TRBJ2-5
size: NA
V: TRBV5-1

CDR3: CASSLGQGIAGRYNEQFF
DNA: TGTGCCAGCAGCTTAGGACAGGGCATAGCGGGACGCTACAATGAGCAGTTCTTC
D: NA
length: 18
J: TRBJ2-1
size: NA
V: TRBV7-6

CDR3: CASSVGVSNEQFF
DNA: TGTGCCAGCAGTGTGGGAGTCTCCAATGAGCAGTTCTTC
D: NA
length: 13
J: TRBJ2-1
size: once
V: TRBV6-6